This is a list of T cell receptor beta chains from one sample in a study of OX40 agonist ivuxolimab in advanced cancers. The protocol was immunoSEQ multiplex PCR, while the TCRdb copy is restricted to in-frame clones and leaves out a portion. This repertoire shows roughly 100,000 clones, approximately 89% found once; its top ten account for 0.81%. Source: CD4+ or CD8+ T cells sorted from blood, taken in a trial of the OX40 agonist ivuxolimab. Receptors were obtained from an adult with an advanced solid tumor such as melanoma, head and neck, liver or kidney cancer. Both conserved end residues are part of each CDR3. D genes are given only for firm matches. Expanded clones get a size class; other rows say once, few or many, or leave the size out.

clone_size | j_call | v_call | d_call | cdr3_aa | cdr3_nt
- | TRBJ1-2 | TRBV4-3 | - | CASSQDTPAGTLLGYGYTF | TGCGCCAGCAGCCAAGATACCCCTGCGGGGACACTTTTAGGGTATGGCTACACCTTC
once | TRBJ2-1 | TRBV30 | TRBD1 | CAWSVKVGTGQFF | TGTGCCTGGAGTGTAAAGGTCGGGACAGGGCAGTTCTTC
- | TRBJ2-5 | TRBV11-1 | TRBD2 | CASSQGTSGSLVVETQYF | TGTGCCAGCAGCCAAGGGACTAGCGGGAGCCTGGTCGTAGAGACCCAGTACTTC
- | TRBJ1-1 | TRBV30 | - | CAGETGMNTEAFF | TGTGCCGGGGAGACAGGTATGAACACTGAAGCTTTCTTT
- | TRBJ2-7 | TRBV7-2 | TRBD2 | CASSLALAGAYEQYF | TGTGCCAGCAGCTTAGCACTAGCGGGAGCTTACGAGCAGTACTTC
- | TRBJ2-3 | TRBV18 | TRBD2 | CASSPGRAPDTQYF | TGTGCCAGCTCACCTGGGAGGGCACCAGATACGCAGTATTTT
once | TRBJ2-1 | TRBV18 | - | CASSPLGGIGLNEQFF | TGTGCCAGCTCACCACTAGGCGGGATCGGTTTGAATGAGCAGTTCTTC
- | TRBJ2-2 | TRBV29-1 | TRBD1 | CSAGTASTGELFF | TGCAGCGCTGGGACAGCATCGACCGGGGAGCTGTTTTTT
- | TRBJ2-5 | TRBV18 | - | CASSPMDETQYF | TGTGCCAGCTCACCAATGGATGAGACCCAGTACTTC
- | TRBJ2-7 | TRBV21-1 | - | CASQDRASNEQYF | TGTGCCAGTCAGGACAGGGCGAGCAACGAGCAGTACTTC
- | TRBJ1-1 | TRBV9 | - | CASSKNREGGTEAFF | TGTGCCAGCAGCAAGAACAGGGAAGGAGGCACTGAAGCTTTCTTT
- | TRBJ1-1 | TRBV7-2 | - | CASSRWALDTEAFF | TGTGCCAGCAGCCGGTGGGCTCTAGACACTGAAGCTTTCTTT
- | TRBJ1-1 | TRBV29-1 | - | CSVEDIRETEAFF | TGCAGCGTTGAAGATATAAGGGAAACTGAAGCTTTCTTT
- | TRBJ1-4 | TRBV5-4 | - | CATRRELATNEKLFF | TGTGCCACCCGCCGGGAGCTTGCAACTAATGAAAAACTGTTTTTT
- | TRBJ2-7 | TRBV28 | - | CASSLYPETYEQYF | TGTGCCAGCAGTTTATATCCGGAAACCTACGAGCAGTACTTC
- | TRBJ1-2 | TRBV16 | TRBD1 | CASSQYPTGGYTF | TGTGCCAGCAGCCAATATCCGACAGGGGGCTACACCTTC
few | TRBJ1-5 | TRBV4-1 | - | CASSQDGGIGNQPQHF | TGCGCCAGCAGCCAAGATGGAGGTATTGGCAATCAGCCCCAGCATTTT